This entry lists 22 T cell receptor beta chains sequenced from one sample in a study of T cell repertoires in cytomegalovirus infection. These receptors' targets are unknown. TCRdb independently ran MiXCR on the reads; one entry per CDR3 protein. Among under 300,000 distinct CDR3 sequences listed, around 20% were seen once. The sequenced sample was cultured PBMCs, obtained from culture after CMV antigen stimulation. These receptor sequences come from a human donor in good health (CMV status not recorded). Some clones in this sample may be carry-over from other donors' samples.

The gene calls are TRBV5-4 and TRBJ2-1; D is possibly TRBD2 (5 bases). The CDR3 sequence is 13 residues long. Germline CDR1 reads SGHNT; CDR2 reads YYREEE (reference sequence). Trimming stripped 0 bases from V and 10 bases from J, with 11 bases between. CDR3 residues: CASSLVLEVEQFF. The CDR3 DNA is TGTGCCAGCAGCTTGGTACTAGAGGTCGAGCAGTTCTTC. The variable domain in full, completed from reference TRBV5-4 and TRBJ2-1, reads ETGVTQSPTHLIKTRGQQVTLRCSSQSGHNTVSWYQQALGQGPQFIFQYYREEENGRGNFPPRFSGLQFPNYSSELNVNALELDDSALYLCASSLVLEVEQFFGPGTRLTVL.

This clonotype was seen more than once but under ten times. The J gene is TRBJ2-7, the V gene TRBV11-2, with TRBD2 identical over 11 bases. Germline V gene sequence: CDR1 SGHAT, CDR2 FQNNGV. Trimming took 5 bases from V and 5 from J; bases not matched to a gene: 11. The CDR3 sequence is 16 residues long. CDR3 DNA: TGTGCCAGCAGCATCCACCCCTTAGCGGGAGGGGACGAGCAGTACGTC. It specifies CASSIHPLAGGDEQYV.

The gene calls are TRBV28 and TRBJ1-1; TRBD1 matches at 8 bases. Germline CDR1 MDHEN, CDR2 SYDVKM. CDR3 length equals 16 residues. The junction had 11 bases not matched to a gene; V was cut back by 2 bases and J by 6 bases. The CDR3 protein is CASSLGSQGAVPEAFF. The CDR3 DNA follows: TGTGCCAGCAGTTTAGGTTCCCAGGGGGCAGTGCCTGAAGCTTTCTTT.

This clonotype was observed a handful of times. The rearrangement joins TRBV9 to TRBJ2-5; TRBD2 matches at 9 bases. The trim removed 0 bases at V and 5 bases at J, leaving 8 bases unmatched. There are 16 residues in the CDR3. The germline V gene encodes CDR1 SGDLS and CDR2 YYNGEE. As DNA, the CDR3 is TGTGCCAGCAGCGTAGCGATGGCGGGAGGGCCGGAGACCCAGTACTTC. Residues: CASSVAMAGGPETQYF.

The DNA for the CDR3 is TGTGCCAGCAGCTCCAGCCGGACCGGAGGAGAGACCCAGTACTTC. It encodes CASSSSRTGGETQYF. The chain employs TRBV7-9 and TRBJ2-5; D perhaps matches TRBD2 (5 bases). This CDR3 comprises 15 residues. Trimming pared 4 bases from V and 4 bases from J, leaving 16 bases between. CDR1 and CDR2 (germline): SEHNR, FQNEAQ (reference sequence).

This clonotype has at least ten counts. The V gene is TRBV7-8, the J gene TRBJ1-1; 7 positions match TRBD1. After removal of 2 bases from V and 7 bases from J, the junction contained 7 bases not matched to a gene. This CDR3 has 14 amino acids. Germline loops: CDR1 SGHVS, CDR2 FQNEAQ. This CDR3 reads CASSLRTGVNEAFF. The CDR3 nucleotides are TGTGCCAGCAGCTTACGCACAGGGGTAAATGAAGCTTTCTTT.

This clonotype occurred many times. The V and J genes are TRBV11-3 and TRBJ1-6, with a possible D match to TRBD1 (6 bases). Germline lookup yields CDR1 SGHNT and CDR2 YENEEA. This CDR3 spans 13 amino acids. V shed 4 bases and J shed 13 bases, with 14 bases lying between them. The CDR3 sequence: CASSSEGGAPLHF. Here the CDR3 DNA reads TGTGCCAGCAGCTCCGAAGGGGGGGCGCCCCTCCACTTT.

The chain joins TRBV6-2 or TRBV6-3 to TRBJ2-7, with D hard to call. CDR3 length: 11 amino acids. Germline CDR1 is MNHEY and CDR2 is SVGEGT. V was clipped by 7 bases and J by 4 bases, with 8 bases between them. The CDR3 DNA follows: TGTGCCAGCACCACCCCTTACGAGCAGTACTTC. It translates to CASTTPYEQYF.

Ten or more counts support this clonotype. V gene TRBV7-3 combines with J gene TRBJ1-1; a weak D match, TRBD1 (5 bases). V lost 5 bases and J lost 7, with 14 bases in between. CDR1 is SGHTA, CDR2 FQGTGA, per germline. This CDR3 comprises 13 residues. The CDR3 is CASSQDSGGEAFF. Here the CDR3 DNA reads TGTGCCAGCAGCCAAGATTCTGGGGGTGAAGCTTTCTTT.

V is TRBV15 and J is TRBJ2-1; D unresolved. This CDR3 comprises 15 residues. Germline-derived CDR1 and CDR2 are LNHNV and YYDKDF (reference sequence). The V end lost 0 bases, the J end lost 5 bases, and 11 bases lay between the germline ends. This CDR3 reads CATSRDQASHNEQFF. The CDR3 DNA reads TGTGCCACCAGCAGAGATCAGGCTTCTCACAATGAGCAGTTCTTC.

V and J are TRBV29-1 and TRBJ1-2; 8 nucleotides agree with TRBD1. The CDR3 length is 13 residues. Germline V gene data show CDR1 as SQVTM and CDR2 as ANQGSEA. The V segment lost 0 bases and the J segment 8 bases; nucleotides outside the gene matches: 5. The CDR3 DNA reads as TGCAGCGTTGAAGATGACAGGGGATTAGGCTACACCTTC. This translates into CSVEDDRGLGYTF.

At least ten counts were recorded for this clonotype. The chain joins TRBV28 to TRBJ2-1, with D unresolved. This CDR3 region has 12 residues. Trimming removed 7 bases from V and 1 base from J, with 5 bases in between. Per germline, CDR1 MDHEN and CDR2 SYDVKM. For the CDR3, the DNA is TGTGCCAGCATTGGGTCCTACAATGAGCAGTTCTTC. Its protein product is CASIGSYNEQFF.

This clonotype was seen only a few times. The genes are TRBV27 and TRBJ2-7; no firm D call. CDR1 is MNHEY and CDR2 is SMNVEV in the germline V gene (reference sequence). With 5 bases removed from V and 2 bases from J, the gap between germline ends came to 13 bases. The CDR3 consists of 14 residues. The CDR3 coding sequence is TGTGCCAGCAGTCCCACGGTAGGGCCCTACGAGCAGTACGTC. It yields the protein CASSPTVGPYEQYV.

This clonotype was detected a few times. The chain carries TRBV7-9 and TRBJ1-4; D remains unclear. The germline V gene encodes CDR1 SEHNR and CDR2 FQNEAQ (reference sequence). This CDR3 contains 12 residues. V lost 3 bases, J lost 8 bases, and 7 bases lay in between. This chain's CDR3 is CASSFPLEKLFF. The CDR3 DNA is TGTGCCAGCAGCTTTCCCCTGGAAAAACTGTTTTTT.

CDR3 region: CASSLALAGTYNEQFF. The CDR3 nucleotides are TGTGCCAGCAGCTTGGCACTAGCGGGCACCTACAATGAGCAGTTCTTC. This chain connects TRBV5-6 to TRBJ2-1, with 9 bases lining up with TRBD2. The germline V gene has CDR1 SGHDT and CDR2 YYEEEE. Unmatched junction bases numbered 3, after V lost 0 bases and J lost 2 bases. The CDR3 is made up of 16 amino acids.

The genes are TRBV28 and TRBJ1-1; D may be TRBD1 (6 bases). Germline CDR1 MDHEN, CDR2 SYDVKM. The CDR3 is 13 residues long. V was trimmed by 5 bases and J by 8 bases, leaving 15 bases between them. CDR3 sequence (DNA): TGTGCCAGCAGTGTTCACAGGGTGCGGGAAGCTTTCTTT. Protein sequence: CASSVHRVREAFF.

The J gene is TRBJ2-3, the V gene TRBV6-6, with D possibly matching TRBD1 (6 bases). CDR1 and CDR2 from the germline V gene are MNHNY and SVGAGI (reference sequence). V lost 4 bases and J lost 1, with 9 bases in between. This CDR3 comprises 14 residues. The DNA for the CDR3 is TGTGCCAGCAGTTCCCGGACAGGCACAGATACGCAGTATTTT. Amino acids: CASSSRTGTDTQYF.

The chain's CDR3 is CASSVAIGDSGANVLTF. The CDR3 coding sequence is TGTGCCAGCAGCGTAGCAATAGGGGACTCTGGGGCCAACGTCCTGACTTTC. The chain carries TRBV9 and TRBJ2-6; perhaps TRBD1 as D (5 bases). This CDR3 has 17 amino acids. The V and J ends lost 0 bases and 0 bases respectively, with 10 bases between them. In germline, CDR1 is SGDLS, CDR2 YYNGEE.

The chain employs TRBV6-2 or TRBV6-3 and TRBJ2-7, with D perhaps TRBD1 or TRBD2 (5 bases each). This CDR3 region has 13 residues. V was trimmed by 6 bases and J by 3 bases, leaving 12 bases between them. Per the germline V gene, CDR1 is MNHEY and CDR2 is SVGEGT. CDR3 sequence (DNA): TGTGCCAGCAGCCGGGACCTAGGCTACGAGCAGTACGTC. It specifies CASSRDLGYEQYV.

The chain is built from TRBV30 and TRBJ2-1; a possible D gene is TRBD1 (6 bases). Trimming stripped 0 bases from V and 7 bases from J, with 16 bases between. The CDR3 totals 15 residues. CDR1 is GTSNPN and CDR2 is SVGIG in the germline V gene (reference sequence). In DNA form, the CDR3 reads TGTGCCTGGAGTGTACGGGCCCCACAGGGTAATGAGCAGTTCTTC. Translation gives CAWSVRAPQGNEQFF.

This clonotype showed up just a few times. V is TRBV9 and J is TRBJ2-4; 14 positions match TRBD2. V shed 4 bases, J shed 1 base, and the junction held 4 bases outside the gene matches. CDR1 and CDR2 from the germline V gene are SGDLS and YYNGEE. CDR3 size: 17 residues. The CDR3 sequence: CASSSGTSGSAKNIQYF. The CDR3 nucleotides are TGTGCCAGCAGCTCCGGGACTAGCGGGAGTGCCAAAAACATTCAGTACTTC.

The chain uses TRBV11-2 and TRBJ2-1; D perhaps matches TRBD1 (6 bases). Trimming left V 1 base short and J 3 bases short, with 10 bases between. CDR3 length equals 15 residues. Germline V gives CDR1 SGHAT, CDR2 FQNNGV. CDR3 in DNA: TGTGCCAGCAGCTTAGCGCAGGGGCACTACAATGAGCAGTTCTTC. This sequence encodes CASSLAQGHYNEQFF.